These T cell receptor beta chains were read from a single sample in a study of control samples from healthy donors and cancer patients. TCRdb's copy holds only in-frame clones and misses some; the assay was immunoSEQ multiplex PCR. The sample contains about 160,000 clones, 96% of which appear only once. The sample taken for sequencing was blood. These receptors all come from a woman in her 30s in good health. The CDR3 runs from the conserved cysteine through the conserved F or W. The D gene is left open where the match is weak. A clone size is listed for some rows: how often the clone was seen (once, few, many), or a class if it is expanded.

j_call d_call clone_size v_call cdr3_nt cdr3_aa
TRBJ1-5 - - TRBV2 TGTGCCAGCAGGGACACAGGGAGGGGGAATCAGCCCCAGCATTTT CASRDTGRGNQPQHF
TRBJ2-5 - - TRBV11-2 TGTGCCAGCAGCCAAGACGTCCAAGAGACCCAGTACTTC CASSQDVQETQYF
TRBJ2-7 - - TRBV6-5 TGTGCCAGCAGGACCTTGAGGGGTTACGAGCAGTACTTC CASRTLRGYEQYF
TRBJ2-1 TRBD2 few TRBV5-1 TGCGCCAGCAGACTGGGCAGCGGGAGTGGCAATGAGCAGTTCTTC CASRLGSGSGNEQFF
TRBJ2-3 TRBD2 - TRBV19 TGTGCCAGTAGTGGTGGGCTAGCGGGAGGGCCTTTCACAGATACGCAGTATTTT CASSGGLAGGPFTDTQYF
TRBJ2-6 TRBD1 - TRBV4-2 TGTGCCAGCAGCCCCTTTGAGGGACAGCTTTCCGCGTCTGGGGCCAACGTCCTGACTTTC CASSPFEGQLSASGANVLTF
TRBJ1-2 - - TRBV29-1 TGCAGCGTTGTAAGCAATACAGGGACGGAGGGCTACACCTTC CSVVSNTGTEGYTF
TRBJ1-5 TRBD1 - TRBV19 TGTGCCAGTAGGGCCTGGGACAGGAATAGCAATCAGCCCCAGCATTTT CASRAWDRNSNQPQHF
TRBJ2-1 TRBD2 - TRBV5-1 TGCGCCAGCAGCTCGGGACTAGCGGACAATGAGCAGTTCTTC CASSSGLADNEQFF
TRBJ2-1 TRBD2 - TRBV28 TGTGCCAGCAGTCCTCCGGGACTAGCGGGAGGGGGCCCGAGCTCCTACAATGAGCAGTTCTTC CASSPPGLAGGGPSSYNEQFF
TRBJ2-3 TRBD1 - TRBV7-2 TGTGCCAGCAGCTATTCGACAGGGACAGATACGCAGTATTTT CASSYSTGTDTQYF
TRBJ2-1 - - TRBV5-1 TGCGCCAGCAGCATCCGGGTAGGGGGCTACAATGAGCAGTTCTTC CASSIRVGGYNEQFF
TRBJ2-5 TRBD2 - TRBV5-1 TGCGCCAGCAGCACAGCGGGGGGCGCTGGCCAAGAGACCCAGTACTTC CASSTAGGAGQETQYF
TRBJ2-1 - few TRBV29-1 TGCAGCAACTCCTTTGGTGGGACACTCAATGAGCAGTTCTTC CSNSFGGTLNEQFF
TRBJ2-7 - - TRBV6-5 TGTGCCAGCAGGGCATCCTACGAGCAGTACTTC CASRASYEQYF
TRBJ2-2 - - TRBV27 TGTGCCAGCAGTGGGTGGCGGAACACCGGGGAGCTGTTTTTT CASSGWRNTGELFF
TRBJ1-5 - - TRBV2 TGTGCCAGCAGTGAAGGGGTAGGGGATCAGCCCCAGCATTTT CASSEGVGDQPQHF
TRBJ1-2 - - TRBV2 TGTGCCAGCAGTGAATTGGGAAACTATGGCTACACCTTC CASSELGNYGYTF
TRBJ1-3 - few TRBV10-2 TGCGCCAGCAGTCCTAGGGAATCTGGAAACACCATATATTTT CASSPRESGNTIYF
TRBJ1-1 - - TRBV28 TGTGCCAGCAGTTCACCTAGGGCGATGAACACTGAAGCTTTCTTT CASSSPRAMNTEAFF
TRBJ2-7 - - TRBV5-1 TGCGCCAGCAGCCCCCGGGACGGAGACTACGAGCAGTACTTC CASSPRDGDYEQYF
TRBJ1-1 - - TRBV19 TGTGCCAGTAGTATAGCCGGGACGTTGAACACTGAAGCTTTCTTT CASSIAGTLNTEAFF
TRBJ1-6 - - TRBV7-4 TGTGCCAGCAGCTTCGTTTCCAGGTCACCCCTCCACTTT CASSFVSRSPLHF
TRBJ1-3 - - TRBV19 TGTGCCAGTAGTGCCCGGACAGCCCGAATTGGAAACACCATATATTTT CASSARTARIGNTIYF
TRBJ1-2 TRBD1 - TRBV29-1 TGCAGCGTCACAGGGGGAGCTAACTATGGCTACACCTTC CSVTGGANYGYTF
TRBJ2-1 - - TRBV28 TGTGCCAGCAGTGTGGGGGGCTCGTACAATGAGCAGTTCTTC CASSVGGSYNEQFF
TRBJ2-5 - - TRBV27 TGTGCCAGCAGTTTATTGCCAGTTGGGGAGACCCAGTACTTC CASSLLPVGETQYF
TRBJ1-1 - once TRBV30 TGTGCCTGGAATGGGCACTCCTCCAACACTGAAGCTTTCTTT CAWNGHSSNTEAFF
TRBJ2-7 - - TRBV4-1 TGCGCCAGCAGCCAAGATTTGGCGGAGACCTACGAGCAGTACTTC CASSQDLAETYEQYF
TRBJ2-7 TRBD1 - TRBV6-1 TGTGCCAGCAGTGAAAAACCGGGACAGTTTCCCCACGAGCAGTACTTC CASSEKPGQFPHEQYF
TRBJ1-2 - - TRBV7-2 TGTGCCAGCAGCTTAGTAGGCGATTATGGCTACACCTTC CASSLVGDYGYTF
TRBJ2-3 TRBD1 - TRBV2 TGTGCCAGCAGTGCGGGACAGGGGGCCCGGGTTACGCAGTATTTT CASSAGQGARVTQYF
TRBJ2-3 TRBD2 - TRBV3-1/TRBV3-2 TGTGCCAGCAGCCATCTCGGGACTAGCGCGGTGAGAGATACGCAGTATTTT CASSHLGTSAVRDTQYF
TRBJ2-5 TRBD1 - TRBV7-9 TGTGCCAGCAGCGGAAGACAGGGCGAGACCCAGTACTTC CASSGRQGETQYF
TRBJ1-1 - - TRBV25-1 TGTGCCAGCAGTGAATATGGGGGACATCGTGAAGCTTTCTTT CASSEYGGHREAFF
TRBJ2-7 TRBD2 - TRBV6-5 TGTGCCAGCAGTCGGGGGGGGTTTGAGTCCTACGAGCAGTACTTC CASSRGGFESYEQYF
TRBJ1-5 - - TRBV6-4 TGTGCCAGCAGTGAGGGACTTCTTCAGCCCCAGCATTTT CASSEGLLQPQHF